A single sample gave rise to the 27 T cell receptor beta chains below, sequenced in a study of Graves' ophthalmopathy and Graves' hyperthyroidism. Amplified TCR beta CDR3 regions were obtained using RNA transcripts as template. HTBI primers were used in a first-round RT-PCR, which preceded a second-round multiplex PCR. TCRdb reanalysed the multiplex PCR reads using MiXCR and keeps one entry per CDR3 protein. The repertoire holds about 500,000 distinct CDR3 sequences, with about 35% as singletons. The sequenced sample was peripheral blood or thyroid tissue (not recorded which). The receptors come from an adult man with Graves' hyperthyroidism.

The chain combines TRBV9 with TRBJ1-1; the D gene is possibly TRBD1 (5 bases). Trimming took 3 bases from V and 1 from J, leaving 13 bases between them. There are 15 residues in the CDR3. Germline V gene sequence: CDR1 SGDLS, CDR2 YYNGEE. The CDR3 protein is CASSAASTGNTEAFF. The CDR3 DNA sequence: TGTGCCAGCAGCGCCGCCAGTACAGGGAACACTGAAGCTTTCTTT.

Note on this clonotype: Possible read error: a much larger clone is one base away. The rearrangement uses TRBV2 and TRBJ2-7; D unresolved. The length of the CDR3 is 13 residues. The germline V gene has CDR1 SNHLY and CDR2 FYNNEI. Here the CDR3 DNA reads TGTGCCAGCAGCTCCTTAACCTCCCACGAGCAGTACTTC. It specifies CASSSLTSHEQYF.

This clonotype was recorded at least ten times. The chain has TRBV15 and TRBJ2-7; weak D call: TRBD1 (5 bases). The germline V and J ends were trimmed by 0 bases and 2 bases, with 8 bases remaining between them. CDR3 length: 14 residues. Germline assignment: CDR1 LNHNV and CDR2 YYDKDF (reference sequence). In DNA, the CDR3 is TGTGCCACCAGCAGAGATTTCAGGGCCTACGAGCAGTACTTC. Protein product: CATSRDFRAYEQYF.

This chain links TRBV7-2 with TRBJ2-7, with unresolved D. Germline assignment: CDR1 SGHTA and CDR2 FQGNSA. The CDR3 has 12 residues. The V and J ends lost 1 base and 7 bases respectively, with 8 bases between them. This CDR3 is CASSLDESEQYF. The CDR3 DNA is TGTGCCAGCAGCTTAGATGAGTCAGAGCAGTACTTC.

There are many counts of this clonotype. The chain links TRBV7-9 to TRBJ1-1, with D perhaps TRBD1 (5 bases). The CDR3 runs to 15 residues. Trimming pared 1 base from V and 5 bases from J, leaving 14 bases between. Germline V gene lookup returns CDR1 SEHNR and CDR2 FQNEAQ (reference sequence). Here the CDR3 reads CASSLDVRVFTEAFF. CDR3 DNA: TGTGCCAGCAGCTTAGACGTCAGGGTTTTTACTGAAGCTTTCTTT.

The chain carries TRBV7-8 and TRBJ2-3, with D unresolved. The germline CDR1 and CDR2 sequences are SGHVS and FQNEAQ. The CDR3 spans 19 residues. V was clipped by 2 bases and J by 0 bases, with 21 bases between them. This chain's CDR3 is CASSLRPRPGYTSTDTQYF. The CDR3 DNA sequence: TGTGCCAGCAGCTTACGCCCACGCCCAGGATATACTAGCACAGATACGCAGTATTTT.

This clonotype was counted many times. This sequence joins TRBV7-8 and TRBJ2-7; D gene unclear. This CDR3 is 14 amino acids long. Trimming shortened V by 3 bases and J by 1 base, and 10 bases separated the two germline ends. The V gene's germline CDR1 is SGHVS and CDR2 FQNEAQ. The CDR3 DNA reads TGTGCCAGCAGCTTCACGACTGGGTCCTACGAGCAGTACTTC. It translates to CASSFTTGSYEQYF.

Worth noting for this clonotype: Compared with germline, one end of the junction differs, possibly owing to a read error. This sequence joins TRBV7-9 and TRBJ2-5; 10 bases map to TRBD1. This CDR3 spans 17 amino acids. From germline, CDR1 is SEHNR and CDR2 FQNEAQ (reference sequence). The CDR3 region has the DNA TGCGCCAGCAGCCAAGGGCGACAGGGGGCGAAAAAAGAGACCCAGTACTTC. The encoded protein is CASSQGRQGAKKETQYF. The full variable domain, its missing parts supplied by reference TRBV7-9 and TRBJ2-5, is DTGVSQNPRHKITKRGQNVTFRCDPISEHNRLYWYRQTLGQGPEFLTYFQNEAQLEKSRLLSDRFSAERPKGSFSTLEIQRTEQGDSAMYLCASSQGRQGAKKETQYFGPGTRLLVL.

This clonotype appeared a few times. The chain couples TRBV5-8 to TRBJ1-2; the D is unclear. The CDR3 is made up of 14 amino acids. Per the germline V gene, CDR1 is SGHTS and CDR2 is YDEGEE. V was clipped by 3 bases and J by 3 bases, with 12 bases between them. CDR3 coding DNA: TGTGCCAGCAGCTGGGAATATGGGGACTATGGCTACACCTTC. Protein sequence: CASSWEYGDYGYTF.

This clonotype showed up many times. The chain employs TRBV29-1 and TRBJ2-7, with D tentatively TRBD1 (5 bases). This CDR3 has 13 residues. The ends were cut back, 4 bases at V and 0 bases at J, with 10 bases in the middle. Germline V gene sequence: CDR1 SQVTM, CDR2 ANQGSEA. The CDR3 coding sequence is TGCAGCGTTGTAGGGGAACCCTCCTACGAGCAGTACTTC. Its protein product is CSVVGEPSYEQYF.

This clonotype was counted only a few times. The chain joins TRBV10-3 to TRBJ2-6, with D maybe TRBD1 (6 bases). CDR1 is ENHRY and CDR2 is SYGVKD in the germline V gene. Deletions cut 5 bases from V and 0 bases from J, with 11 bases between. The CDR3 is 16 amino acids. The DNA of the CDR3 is TGTGCCATCAGTCCTCAGGGGAGCTCTGGGGCCAACGTCCTGACTTTC. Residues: CAISPQGSSGANVLTF.

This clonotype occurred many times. CDR3 protein: CANNPAGLYGYTF. CDR3 DNA: TGTGCCAACAACCCGGCAGGGCTCTATGGCTACACCTTC. V gene TRBV2 combines with J gene TRBJ1-2; D may be TRBD1 (5 bases). The germline gives CDR1 SNHLY, CDR2 FYNNEI. Trimming took off 10 bases at V and 4 bases at J, with 16 bases between the two ends. The CDR3 loop spans 13 amino acids. The full variable domain, rest sourced from reference TRBV2 and TRBJ1-2, is EPEVTQTPSHQVTQMGQEVILRCVPISNHLYFYWYRQILGQKVEFLVSFYNNEISEKSEIFDDQFSVERPDGSNFTLKIRSTKLEDSAMYFCANNPAGLYGYTFGSGTRLTVV.

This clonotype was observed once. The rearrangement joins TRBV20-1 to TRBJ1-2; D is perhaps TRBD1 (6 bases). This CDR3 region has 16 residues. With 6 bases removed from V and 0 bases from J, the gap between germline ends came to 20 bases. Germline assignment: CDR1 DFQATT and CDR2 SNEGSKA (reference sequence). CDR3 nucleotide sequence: TGCAGTGCCCCCAATGGGGGCTACAGAACTAACTATGGCTACACCTTC. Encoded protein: CSAPNGGYRTNYGYTF.

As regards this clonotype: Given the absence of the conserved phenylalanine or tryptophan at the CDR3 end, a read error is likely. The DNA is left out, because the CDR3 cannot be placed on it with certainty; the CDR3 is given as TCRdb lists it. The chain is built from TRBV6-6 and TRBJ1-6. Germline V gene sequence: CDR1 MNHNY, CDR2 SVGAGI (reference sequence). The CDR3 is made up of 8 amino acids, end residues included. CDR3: CASSYSST.

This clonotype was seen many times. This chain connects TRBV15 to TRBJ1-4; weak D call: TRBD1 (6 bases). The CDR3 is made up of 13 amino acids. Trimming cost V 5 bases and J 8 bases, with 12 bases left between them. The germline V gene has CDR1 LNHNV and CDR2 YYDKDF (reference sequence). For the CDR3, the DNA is TGTGCCACCAGCGGCACTCAGGGGGAAAAACTGTTTTTT. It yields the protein CATSGTQGEKLFF.

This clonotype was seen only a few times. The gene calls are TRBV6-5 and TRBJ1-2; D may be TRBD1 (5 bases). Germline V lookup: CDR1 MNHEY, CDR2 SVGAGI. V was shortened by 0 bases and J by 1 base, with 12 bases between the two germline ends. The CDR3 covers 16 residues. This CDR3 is CASSYSLLGDNYGYTF. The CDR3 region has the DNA TGTGCCAGCAGTTACTCCCTACTAGGGGATAACTATGGCTACACCTTC.

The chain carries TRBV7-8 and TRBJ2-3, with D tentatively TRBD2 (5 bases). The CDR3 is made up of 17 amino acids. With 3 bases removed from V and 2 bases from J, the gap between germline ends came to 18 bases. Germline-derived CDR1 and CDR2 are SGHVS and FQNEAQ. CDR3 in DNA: TGTGCCAGCAGCTTGCGAAGGTGGCGGGTTTTCACAGATACGCAGTATTTT. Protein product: CASSLRRWRVFTDTQYF.

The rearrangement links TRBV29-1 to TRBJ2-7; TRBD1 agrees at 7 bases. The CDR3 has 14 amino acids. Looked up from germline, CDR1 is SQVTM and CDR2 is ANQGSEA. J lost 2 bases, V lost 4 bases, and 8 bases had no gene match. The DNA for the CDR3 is TGCAGCGTTGTACGACAGGGCAGTCCCTACGAGCAGTACTTC. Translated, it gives CSVVRQGSPYEQYF.

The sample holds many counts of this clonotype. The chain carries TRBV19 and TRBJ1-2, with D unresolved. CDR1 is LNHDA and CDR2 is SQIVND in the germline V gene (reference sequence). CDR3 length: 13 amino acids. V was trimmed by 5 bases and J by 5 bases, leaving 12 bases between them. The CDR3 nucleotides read TGTGCCAGTAGTTACGCCGAGAGGTATGGCTACACCTTC. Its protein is CASSYAERYGYTF.

The CDR3 protein is CASSVGVSSQANTGELFF. Written as DNA, the CDR3 is TGTGCCAGCAGCGTAGGGGTCAGCTCACAAGCGAACACCGGGGAGCTGTTTTTT. The chain combines TRBV9 with TRBJ2-2, with unresolved D. In germline, CDR1 is SGDLS, CDR2 YYNGEE. V was clipped by 0 bases and J by 0 bases, with 15 bases between them. The CDR3 covers 18 residues.

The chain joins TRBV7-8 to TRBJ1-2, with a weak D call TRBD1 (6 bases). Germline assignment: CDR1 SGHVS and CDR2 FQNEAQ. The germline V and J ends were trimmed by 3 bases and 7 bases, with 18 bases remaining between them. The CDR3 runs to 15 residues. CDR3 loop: CASSFGGRTEGGYTF. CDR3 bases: TGTGCCAGCAGCTTCGGCGGGAGGACAGAAGGTGGCTACACCTTC. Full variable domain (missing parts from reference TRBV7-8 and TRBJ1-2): GAGVSQSPRYKVAKRGQDVALRCDPISGHVSLFWYQQALGQGPEFLTYFQNEAQLDKSGLPSDRFFAERPEGSVSTLKIQRTQQEDSAVYLCASSFGGRTEGGYTFGSGTRLTVV.

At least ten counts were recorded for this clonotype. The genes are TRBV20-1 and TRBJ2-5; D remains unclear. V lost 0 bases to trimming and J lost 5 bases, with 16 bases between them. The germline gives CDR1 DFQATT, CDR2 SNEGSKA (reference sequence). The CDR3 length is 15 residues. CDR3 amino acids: CSARDGKGSVETQYF. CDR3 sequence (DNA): TGCAGTGCTAGAGATGGGAAGGGTTCTGTGGAGACCCAGTACTTC.

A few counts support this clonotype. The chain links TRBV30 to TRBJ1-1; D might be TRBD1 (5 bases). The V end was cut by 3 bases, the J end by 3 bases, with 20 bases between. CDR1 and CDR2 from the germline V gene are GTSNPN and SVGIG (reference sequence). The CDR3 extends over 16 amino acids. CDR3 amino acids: CAWRGESFRVYTEAFF. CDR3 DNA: TGTGCCTGGAGAGGGGAGTCCTTCAGAGTTTACACTGAAGCTTTCTTT.

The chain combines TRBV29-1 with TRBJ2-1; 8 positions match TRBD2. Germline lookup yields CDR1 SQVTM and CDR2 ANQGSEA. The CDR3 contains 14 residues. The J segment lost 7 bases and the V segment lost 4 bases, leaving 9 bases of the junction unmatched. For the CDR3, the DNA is TGCAGCGTTGGGGCCGGGGGGGCCGGGAATGAGCAGTTCTTC. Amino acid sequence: CSVGAGGAGNEQFF.

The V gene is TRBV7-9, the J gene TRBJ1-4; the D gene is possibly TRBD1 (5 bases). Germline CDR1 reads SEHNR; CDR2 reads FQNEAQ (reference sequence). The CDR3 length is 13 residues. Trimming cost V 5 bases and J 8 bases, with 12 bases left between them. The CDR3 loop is CASSQEDSEKLFF. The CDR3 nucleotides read TGTGCCAGCAGCCAAGAAGACAGCGAAAAACTGTTTTTT.

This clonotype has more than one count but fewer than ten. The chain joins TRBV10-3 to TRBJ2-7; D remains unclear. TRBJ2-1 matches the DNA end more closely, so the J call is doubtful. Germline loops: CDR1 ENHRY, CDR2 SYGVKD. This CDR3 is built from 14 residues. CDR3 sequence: CAITQTLTANEQFF. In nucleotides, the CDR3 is TGTGCCATCACCCAGACTTTAACGGCGAATGAGCAGTTCTTC.

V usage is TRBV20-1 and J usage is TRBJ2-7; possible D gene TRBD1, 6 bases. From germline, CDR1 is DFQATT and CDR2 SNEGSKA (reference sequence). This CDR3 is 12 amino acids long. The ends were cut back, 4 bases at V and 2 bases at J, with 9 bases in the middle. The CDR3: CSANRETYEQYF. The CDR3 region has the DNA TGCAGTGCTAACAGGGAGACCTACGAGCAGTACTTC.